Given below is one TCR beta chain in context. Antigen: not known. The CDR3 has 13 amino acids. V was trimmed by 3 bases and J by 4 bases, leaving 9 bases between them. Germline lookup yields CDR1 SGHTA and CDR2 FQGNSA. This entry comes from a study of shared clonotypes between healthy human individuals. Overall study results and limits: With a few donors compared, 4% to 5% of naive CD4 clonotypes were shared.

Some clones are missing from TCRdb's copy, which holds only in-frame ones; the method was immunoSEQ multiplex PCR. The data hold 650,000 to 800,000 clones, with over 60% observed a single time. The TCR was taken from a woman in her twenties or thirties in good health. The V gene is TRBV7-2, the J gene TRBJ1-2, with D hard to call. The source material was memory CD4+ T cells sorted from blood. Subset specified: CD45RA-negative fraction. CDR3 in amino acids: CASSFRGVYGYTF. CDR3 bases: TGTGCCAGCAGCTTCCGGGGAGTCTATGGCTACACCTTC.